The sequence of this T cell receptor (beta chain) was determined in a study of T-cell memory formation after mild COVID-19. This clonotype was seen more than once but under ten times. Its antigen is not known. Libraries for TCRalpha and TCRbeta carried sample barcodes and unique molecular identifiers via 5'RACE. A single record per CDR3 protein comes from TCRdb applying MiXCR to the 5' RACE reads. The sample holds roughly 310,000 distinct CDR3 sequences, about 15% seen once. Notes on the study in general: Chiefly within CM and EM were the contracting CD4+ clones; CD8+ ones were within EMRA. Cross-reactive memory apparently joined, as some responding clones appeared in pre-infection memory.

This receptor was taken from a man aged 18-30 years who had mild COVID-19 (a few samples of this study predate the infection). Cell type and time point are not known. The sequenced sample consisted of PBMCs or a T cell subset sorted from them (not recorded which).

The CDR3 DNA follows: TGTGCCACCAGCAGAACTCCGACAGCTAGCGACGAGCAGTACTTC. Encoded protein: CATSRTPTASDEQYF. V usage is TRBV15 and J usage is TRBJ2-7; a possible D gene is TRBD2 (6 bases). Germline CDR1 LNHNV, CDR2 YYDKDF (reference sequence). V was clipped by 2 bases and J by 5 bases, with 16 bases between them. The CDR3 is made up of 15 amino acids.